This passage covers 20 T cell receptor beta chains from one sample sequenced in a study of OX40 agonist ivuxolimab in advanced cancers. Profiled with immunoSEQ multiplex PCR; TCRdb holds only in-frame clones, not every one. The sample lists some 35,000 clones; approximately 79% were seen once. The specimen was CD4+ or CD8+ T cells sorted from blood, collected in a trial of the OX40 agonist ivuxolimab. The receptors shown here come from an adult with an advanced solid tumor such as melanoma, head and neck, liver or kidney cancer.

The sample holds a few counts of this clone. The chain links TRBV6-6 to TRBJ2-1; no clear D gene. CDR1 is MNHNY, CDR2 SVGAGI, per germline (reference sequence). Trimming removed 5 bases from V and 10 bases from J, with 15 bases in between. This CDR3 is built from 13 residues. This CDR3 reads CASSRTSKDEQFF. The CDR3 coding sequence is TGTGCCAGCAGTAGGACCTCGAAGGACGAGCAGTTCTTC.

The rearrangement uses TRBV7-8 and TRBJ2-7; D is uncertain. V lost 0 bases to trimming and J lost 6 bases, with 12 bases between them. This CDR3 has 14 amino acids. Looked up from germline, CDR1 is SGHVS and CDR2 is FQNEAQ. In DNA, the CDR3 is TGTGCCAGCAGCTTAGCGCCCAGAATAAGCGAGCAGTACTTC. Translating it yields CASSLAPRISEQYF.

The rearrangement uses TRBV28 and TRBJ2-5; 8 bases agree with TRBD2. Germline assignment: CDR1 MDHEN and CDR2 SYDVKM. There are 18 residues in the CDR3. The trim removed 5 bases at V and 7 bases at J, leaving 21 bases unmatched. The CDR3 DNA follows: TGTGCCAGCAGTATCACCCTCGGACGGGAGGGGACCCATGGGACCCAGTACTTC. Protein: CASSITLGREGTHGTQYF.

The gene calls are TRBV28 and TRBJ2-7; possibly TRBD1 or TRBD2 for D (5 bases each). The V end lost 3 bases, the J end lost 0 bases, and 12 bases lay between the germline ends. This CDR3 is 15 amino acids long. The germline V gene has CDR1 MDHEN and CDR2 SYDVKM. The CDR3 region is CASSLGTLISYEQYF. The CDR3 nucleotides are TGTGCCAGCAGTTTGGGGACCCTGATCTCCTACGAGCAGTACTTC.

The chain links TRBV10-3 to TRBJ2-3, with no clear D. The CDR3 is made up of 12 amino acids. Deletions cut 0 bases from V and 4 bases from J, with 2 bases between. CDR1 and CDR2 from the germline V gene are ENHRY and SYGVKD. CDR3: CAISESSDTQYF. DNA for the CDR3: TGTGCCATCAGTGAGTCGTCAGATACGCAGTATTTT.

The CDR3 DNA reads as TGTGCCTGGAGTGTACCGGGGCTAGCGGGAGGTAGCAATCAGCCCCAGCATTTT. Its protein is CAWSVPGLAGGSNQPQHF. The chain links TRBV30 to TRBJ1-5, with D possibly being TRBD1 (5 bases). Germline V CDR1 and CDR2: GTSNPN, SVGIG (reference sequence). This CDR3 region has 18 residues. V lost 0 bases and J 0 bases, leaving 18 bases between the germline ends.

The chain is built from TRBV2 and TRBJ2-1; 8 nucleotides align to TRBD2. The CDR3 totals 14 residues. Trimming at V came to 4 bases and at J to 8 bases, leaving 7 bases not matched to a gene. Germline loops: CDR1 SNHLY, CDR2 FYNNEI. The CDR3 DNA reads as TGTGCCAGCAGTGGGGCTAGCGGGCGAGATGAGCAGTTCTTC. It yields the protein CASSGASGRDEQFF.

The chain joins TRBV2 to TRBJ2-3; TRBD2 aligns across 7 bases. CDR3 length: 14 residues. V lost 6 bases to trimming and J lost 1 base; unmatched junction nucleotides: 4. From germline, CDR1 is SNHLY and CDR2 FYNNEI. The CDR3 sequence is CASSVSGGTDTQYF. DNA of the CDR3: TGTGCCAGCAGCGTCAGCGGGGGCACAGATACGCAGTATTTT.

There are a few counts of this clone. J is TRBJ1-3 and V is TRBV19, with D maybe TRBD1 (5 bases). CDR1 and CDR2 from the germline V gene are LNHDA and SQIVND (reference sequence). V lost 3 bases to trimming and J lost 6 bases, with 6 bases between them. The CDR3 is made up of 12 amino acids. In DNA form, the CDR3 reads TGTGCCAGTAGTATGGGACCAAACACCATATATTTT. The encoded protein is CASSMGPNTIYF.

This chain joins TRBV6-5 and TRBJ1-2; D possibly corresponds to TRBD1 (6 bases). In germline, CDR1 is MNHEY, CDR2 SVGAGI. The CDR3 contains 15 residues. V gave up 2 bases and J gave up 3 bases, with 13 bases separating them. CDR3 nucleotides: TGTGCCAGCAGTTACACCCGTACAGGGTACTATGGCTACACCTTC. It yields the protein CASSYTRTGYYGYTF.

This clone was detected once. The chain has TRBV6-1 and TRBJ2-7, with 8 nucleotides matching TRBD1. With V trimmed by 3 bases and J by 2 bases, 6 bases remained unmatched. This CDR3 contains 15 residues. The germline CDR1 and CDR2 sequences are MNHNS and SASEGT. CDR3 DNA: TGTGCCAGCAGTGACCAGGGGGCCTTAGCCTACGAGCAGTACTTC. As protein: CASSDQGALAYEQYF.

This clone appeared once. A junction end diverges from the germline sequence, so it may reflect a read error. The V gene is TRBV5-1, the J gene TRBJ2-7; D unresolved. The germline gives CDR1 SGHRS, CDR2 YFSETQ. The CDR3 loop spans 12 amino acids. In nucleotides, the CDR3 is TGTGCCAGCAGCCAGAGCTCCTACGAGCAGTACTTC. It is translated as CASSQSSYEQYF.

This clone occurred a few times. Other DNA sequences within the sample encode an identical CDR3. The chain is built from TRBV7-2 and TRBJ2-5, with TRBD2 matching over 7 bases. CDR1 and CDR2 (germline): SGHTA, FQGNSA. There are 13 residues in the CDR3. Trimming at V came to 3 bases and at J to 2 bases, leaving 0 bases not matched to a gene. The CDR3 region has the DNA TGTGCCAGCAGCTTGCGGGAGCAAGAGACCCAGTACTTC. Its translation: CASSLREQETQYF.

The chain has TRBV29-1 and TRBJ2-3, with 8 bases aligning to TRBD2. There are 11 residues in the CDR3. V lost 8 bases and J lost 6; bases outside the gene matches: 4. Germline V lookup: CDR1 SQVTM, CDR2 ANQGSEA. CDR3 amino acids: CSTGGLDTQYF. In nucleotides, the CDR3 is TGCAGCACGGGAGGGTTGGATACGCAGTATTTT.

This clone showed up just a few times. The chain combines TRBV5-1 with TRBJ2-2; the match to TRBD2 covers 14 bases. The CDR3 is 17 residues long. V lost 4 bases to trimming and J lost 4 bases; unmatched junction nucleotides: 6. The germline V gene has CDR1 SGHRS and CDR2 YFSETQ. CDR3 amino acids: CASSDRLAGGLTGELFF. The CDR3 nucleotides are TGCGCCAGCAGCGACCGACTAGCGGGGGGGCTCACCGGGGAGCTGTTTTTT.

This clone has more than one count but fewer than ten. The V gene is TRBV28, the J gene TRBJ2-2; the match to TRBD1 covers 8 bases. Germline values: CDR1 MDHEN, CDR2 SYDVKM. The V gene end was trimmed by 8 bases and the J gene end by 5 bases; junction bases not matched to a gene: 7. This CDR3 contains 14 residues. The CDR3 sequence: CASRPGGETGELFF. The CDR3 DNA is TGTGCCAGCCGACCAGGGGGCGAAACCGGGGAGCTGTTTTTT.

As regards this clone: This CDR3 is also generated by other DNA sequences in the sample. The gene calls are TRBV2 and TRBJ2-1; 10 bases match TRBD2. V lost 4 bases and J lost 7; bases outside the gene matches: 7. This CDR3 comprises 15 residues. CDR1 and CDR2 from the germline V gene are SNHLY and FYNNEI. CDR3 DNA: TGTGCCAGCAGTGGATTAGCGGGAGGCGTGAATGAGCAGTTCTTC. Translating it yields CASSGLAGGVNEQFF.

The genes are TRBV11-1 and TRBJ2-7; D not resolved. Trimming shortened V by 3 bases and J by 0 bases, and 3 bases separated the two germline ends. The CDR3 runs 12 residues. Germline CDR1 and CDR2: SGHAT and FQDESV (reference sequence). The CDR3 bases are TGTGCCAGCAGCTTGACCTCCTACGAGCAGTACTTC. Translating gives CASSLTSYEQYF.

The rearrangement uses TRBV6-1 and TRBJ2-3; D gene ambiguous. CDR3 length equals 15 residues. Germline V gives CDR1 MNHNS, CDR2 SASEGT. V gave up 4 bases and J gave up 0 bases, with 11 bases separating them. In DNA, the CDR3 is TGTGCCAGCAGTGTAGGCAGGAAAAGCACAGATACGCAGTATTTT. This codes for CASSVGRKSTDTQYF.

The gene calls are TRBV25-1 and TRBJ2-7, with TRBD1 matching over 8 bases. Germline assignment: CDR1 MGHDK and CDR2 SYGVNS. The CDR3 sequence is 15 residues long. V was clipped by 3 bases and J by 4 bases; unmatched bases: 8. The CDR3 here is CASSDGTGGAYEQYF. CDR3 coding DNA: TGTGCCAGCAGTGATGGGACAGGTGGTGCTTACGAGCAGTACTTC.